This T cell receptor beta chain is from a study of T cells expressing NK-cell markers. On the study more broadly: Seven donors tested HCMV-seropositive and one tested seronegative among the eight sequenced. Findings of the study overall: Specificity for HCMV among expanded NKG2C+ T cell clones was not established. The CD3+CD56-NKG2C+ fraction of a handful of donors was likewise dominated by these clonotypes.

The germline CDR1 and CDR2 sequences are MNHNS and SASEGT. The CDR3 is made up of 14 amino acids. With respect to this clonotype: Its target is not known.

Scientists made TCR beta cDNA using 5'RACE template switching with UMIs. TCRdb reprocessed the 5' RACE reads and stores each CDR3 protein as one record, lacking DNA. The listing contains approximately 150,000 distinct CDR3 sequences. This chain connects TRBV6-1 to TRBJ1-2; with no DNA, the TCRdb D assignment of TRBD1 cannot be verified. The receptor was isolated from a woman aged 18 to 75 in good health. Sequencing was carried out using blood T cells: a sorted CD56 or NKG2C T cell subset, CD4+ or CD8+ T cells, or bulk PBMC T cells (not recorded which). The CDR3 region is CASEGRELNYGYTF.